This entry lists 11 T cell receptor beta chains sequenced from one sample in a study of OX40 agonist ivuxolimab in advanced cancers. Libraries were prepared by immunoSEQ multiplex PCR; TCRdb keeps only in-frame clonotypes and omits some of them. The sample has about 100,000 clones, more than 95% seen once. The sequences come from CD4+ or CD8+ T cells sorted from blood, collected in a trial of the OX40 agonist ivuxolimab. Source of these receptors: an adult with an advanced solid tumor such as melanoma, head and neck, liver or kidney cancer.

The chain uses TRBV5-6 and TRBJ1-2; D unclear. Deletions cut 0 bases from V and 7 bases from J, with 4 bases between. This CDR3 has 11 residues. Per germline, CDR1 SGHDT and CDR2 YYEEEE. The CDR3 loop reads CASSLAGGYTF. The CDR3 DNA is TGTGCCAGCAGCTTGGCCGGTGGCTACACCTTC.

The chain uses TRBV27 and TRBJ2-7, with D perhaps TRBD2 (5 bases). The germline gives CDR1 MNHEY, CDR2 SMNVEV (reference sequence). V dropped 8 bases and J dropped 5 bases, with 19 bases sitting between them. The CDR3 totals 14 residues. The CDR3: CASRRVTGMDEQYF. DNA of the CDR3: TGTGCCAGCCGCCGGGTGACGGGGATGGACGAGCAGTACTTC.

The rearrangement joins TRBV9 to TRBJ1-1; D not resolved. The germline V and J ends were trimmed by 6 bases and 3 bases, with 15 bases remaining between them. The CDR3 has 14 amino acids. From germline, CDR1 is SGDLS and CDR2 YYNGEE. The CDR3 spells CASTQGSWDTEAFF. The CDR3 coding sequence is TGTGCCAGCACCCAAGGAAGTTGGGACACTGAAGCTTTCTTT.

This CDR3 is CASSPVAGGPYEQYF. The CDR3, as DNA: TGTGCCAGCAGTCCCGTGGCGGGGGGTCCCTACGAGCAGTACTTC. The J gene is TRBJ2-7, the V gene TRBV27; TRBD2 aligns across 8 bases. Germline trimming cut 5 bases from V and 2 bases from J; bases unmatched to any gene: 8. CDR1 and CDR2 (germline): MNHEY, SMNVEV (reference sequence). The CDR3 extends over 15 amino acids.

The CDR3 spells CASSGDRGIHGYTF. Here the CDR3 DNA reads TGTGCCAGCAGCGGGGACAGGGGAATCCATGGCTACACCTTC. The V gene is TRBV4-2, the J gene TRBJ1-2; 10 bases are a match to TRBD1. This CDR3 is 14 amino acids long. Germline V gene sequence: CDR1 LGHNA, CDR2 YNFKEQ. J was trimmed by 6 bases and V by 5 bases; bases with no gene match: 6.

This chain uses TRBV2 with TRBJ2-3; TRBD2 agrees at 9 bases. With V trimmed by 3 bases and J by 11 bases, 12 bases remained unmatched. This CDR3 comprises 15 residues. Germline CDR1 reads SNHLY; CDR2 reads FYNNEI. This CDR3 is CASSDRLAAIRGQYF. The CDR3 nucleotides are TGTGCCAGCAGTGACAGACTAGCGGCAATTAGAGGGCAGTATTTT.

This chain links TRBV7-8 with TRBJ2-7; D is undetermined. This CDR3 comprises 14 residues. Germline V gives CDR1 SGHVS, CDR2 FQNEAQ. V was shortened by 1 base and J by 0 bases, with 7 bases between the two germline ends. Here the CDR3 reads CASSLGQSSYEQYF. The CDR3 DNA follows: TGTGCCAGCAGCTTAGGGCAAAGCTCCTACGAGCAGTACTTC. Using reference TRBV7-8 and TRBJ2-7 for the parts outside the CDR3, the full variable domain is GAGVSQSPRYKVAKRGQDVALRCDPISGHVSLFWYQQALGQGPEFLTYFQNEAQLDKSGLPSDRFFAERPEGSVSTLKIQRTQQEDSAVYLCASSLGQSSYEQYFGPGTRLTVT.

The rearrangement joins TRBV6-1 to TRBJ1-5; D is unresolved. This CDR3 has 14 amino acids. Trimming took off 11 bases at V and 2 bases at J, with 16 bases between the two ends. Germline V gene lookup returns CDR1 MNHNS and CDR2 SASEGT. CDR3 sequence: CACSSRVGNQPQHF. Here the CDR3 DNA reads TGTGCCTGTTCCTCGAGGGTGGGCAATCAGCCCCAGCATTTT.

This chain joins TRBV27 and TRBJ1-6; weak D call: TRBD1 (6 bases). Germline CDR1 MNHEY, CDR2 SMNVEV (reference sequence). V lost 6 bases and J 4 bases, leaving 13 bases between the germline ends. This CDR3 has 15 residues. The DNA of the CDR3 is TGTGCCAGCAGACCGACAGGAGTATATAATTCACCCCTCCACTTT. This translates into CASRPTGVYNSPLHF.

This chain connects TRBV5-5 to TRBJ1-2, with 12 bases identical to TRBD1. CDR1 is SGHKS, CDR2 YYEKEE, per germline (reference sequence). The ends lost 6 bases at V and 7 bases at J; junction bases unmatched: 10. CDR3 length: 15 amino acids. CDR3: CASKSPGQGAFGYTF. The DNA for the CDR3 is TGTGCCAGCAAGAGCCCGGGACAGGGGGCGTTTGGCTACACCTTC. Filled out from reference TRBV5-5 and TRBJ1-2, the complete variable domain reads DAGVTQSPTHLIKTRGQQVTLRCSPISGHKSVSWYQQVLGQGPQFIFQYYEKEERGRGNFPDRFSARQFPNYSSELNVNALLLGDSALYLCASKSPGQGAFGYTFGSGTRLTVV.

The V gene is TRBV7-9, the J gene TRBJ2-2, with D unclear. The CDR3 is made up of 17 amino acids. Germline CDR1 SEHNR, CDR2 FQNEAQ (reference sequence). V was pared by 5 bases and J by 8 bases, with 24 bases between. CDR3 amino acids: CASSMKFETLGPGELFF. CDR3 in DNA: TGTGCCAGCAGCATGAAATTTGAGACCTTAGGACCGGGGGAGCTGTTTTTT. The variable domain in full, with the rest retrieved from reference TRBV7-9 and TRBJ2-2, is DTGVSQNPRHKITKRGQNVTFRCDPISEHNRLYWYRQTLGQGPEFLTYFQNEAQLEKSRLLSDRFSAERPKGSFSTLEIQRTEQGDSAMYLCASSMKFETLGPGELFFGEGSRLTVL.